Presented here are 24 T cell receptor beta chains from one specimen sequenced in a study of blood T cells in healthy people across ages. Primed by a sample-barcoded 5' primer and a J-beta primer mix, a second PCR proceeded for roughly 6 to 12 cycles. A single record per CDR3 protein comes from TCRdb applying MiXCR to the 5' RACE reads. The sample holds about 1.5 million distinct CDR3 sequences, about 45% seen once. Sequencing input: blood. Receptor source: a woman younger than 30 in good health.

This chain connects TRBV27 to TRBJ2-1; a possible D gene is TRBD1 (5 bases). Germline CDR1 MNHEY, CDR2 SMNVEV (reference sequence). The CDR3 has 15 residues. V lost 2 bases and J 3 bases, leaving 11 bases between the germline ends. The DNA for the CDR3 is TGTGCCAGCAGTTTACTCCCGACAGTCTACAATGAGCAGTTCTTC. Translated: CASSLLPTVYNEQFF.

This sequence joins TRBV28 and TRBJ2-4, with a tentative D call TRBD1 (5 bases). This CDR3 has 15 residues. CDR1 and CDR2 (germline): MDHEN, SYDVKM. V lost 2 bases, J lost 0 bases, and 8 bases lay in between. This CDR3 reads CASSLTGIAKNIQYF. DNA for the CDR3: TGTGCCAGCAGTTTAACAGGCATAGCCAAAAACATTCAGTACTTC.

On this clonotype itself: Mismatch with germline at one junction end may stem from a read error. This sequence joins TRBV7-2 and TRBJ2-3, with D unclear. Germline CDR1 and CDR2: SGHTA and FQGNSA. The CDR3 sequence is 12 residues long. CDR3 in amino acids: CASSVAYDTQYF. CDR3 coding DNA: TGTGCCAGCAGCGTAGCTTACGATACGCAGTATTTT.

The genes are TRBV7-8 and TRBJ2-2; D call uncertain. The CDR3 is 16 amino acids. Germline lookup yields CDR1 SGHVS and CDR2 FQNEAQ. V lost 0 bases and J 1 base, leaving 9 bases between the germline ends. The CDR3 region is CASSLAFGQNTGELFF. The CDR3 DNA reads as TGTGCCAGCAGCTTAGCGTTCGGCCAGAACACCGGGGAGCTGTTTTTT.

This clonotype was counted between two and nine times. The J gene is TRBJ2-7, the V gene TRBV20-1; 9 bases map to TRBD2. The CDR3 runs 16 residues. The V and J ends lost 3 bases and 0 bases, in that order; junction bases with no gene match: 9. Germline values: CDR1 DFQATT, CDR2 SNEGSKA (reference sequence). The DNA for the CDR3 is TGCAGTGCTAGTGGCCTAGCGGGATCCCCCTCCTACGAGCAGTACTTC. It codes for CSASGLAGSPSYEQYF.

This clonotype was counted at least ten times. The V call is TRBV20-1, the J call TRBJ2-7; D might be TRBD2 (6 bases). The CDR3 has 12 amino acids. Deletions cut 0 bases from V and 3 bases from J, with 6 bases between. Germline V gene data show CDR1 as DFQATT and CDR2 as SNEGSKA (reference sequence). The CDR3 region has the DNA TGCAGTGCTAGAGAGCGGGACTACGAGCAGTACTTC. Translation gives CSARERDYEQYF.

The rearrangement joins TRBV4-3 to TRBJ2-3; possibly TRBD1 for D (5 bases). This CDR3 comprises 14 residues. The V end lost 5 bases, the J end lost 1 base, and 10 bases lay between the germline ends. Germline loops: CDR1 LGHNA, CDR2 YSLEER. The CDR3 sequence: CASSTRRGTDTQYF. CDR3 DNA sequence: TGCGCCAGCAGCACCCGCAGGGGCACAGATACGCAGTATTTT.

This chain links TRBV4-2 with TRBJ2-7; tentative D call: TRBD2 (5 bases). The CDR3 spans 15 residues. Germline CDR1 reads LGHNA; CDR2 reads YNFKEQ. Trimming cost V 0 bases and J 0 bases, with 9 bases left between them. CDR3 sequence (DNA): TGTGCCAGCAGCCAAGAGGACTCCTTCTCCTACGAGCAGTACTTC. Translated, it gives CASSQEDSFSYEQYF.

The CDR3 bases are TGTGCCAGCAGCGTCGAGGGAGTGTTCGCAGATACGCAGTATTTT. It yields the protein CASSVEGVFADTQYF. The V gene is TRBV9, the J gene TRBJ2-3; D might be TRBD2 (5 bases). CDR3 length equals 15 residues. Germline V gene sequence: CDR1 SGDLS, CDR2 YYNGEE. V was cut by 2 bases and J by 4 bases, with 14 bases left in between.

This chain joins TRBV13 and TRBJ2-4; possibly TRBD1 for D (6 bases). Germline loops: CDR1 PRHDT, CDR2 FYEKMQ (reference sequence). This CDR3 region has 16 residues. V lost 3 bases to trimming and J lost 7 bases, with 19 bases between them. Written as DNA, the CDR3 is TGTGCCAGCAGCTTTGCCCAACAGGGTATCGGGAACATTCAGTACTTC. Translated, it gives CASSFAQQGIGNIQYF.

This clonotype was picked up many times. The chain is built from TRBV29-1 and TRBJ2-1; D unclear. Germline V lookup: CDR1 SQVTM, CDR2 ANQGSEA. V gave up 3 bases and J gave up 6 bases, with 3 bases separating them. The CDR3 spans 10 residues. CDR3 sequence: CSVDRNEQFF. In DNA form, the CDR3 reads TGCAGCGTTGACCGCAATGAGCAGTTCTTC.

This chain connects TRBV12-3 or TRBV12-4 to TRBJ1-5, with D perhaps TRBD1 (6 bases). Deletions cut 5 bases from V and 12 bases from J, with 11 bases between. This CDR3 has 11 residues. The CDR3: CASSPGHGQHF. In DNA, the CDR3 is TGTGCCAGCAGTCCGGGACACGGCCAGCATTTT.

CDR3: CASSVEGDFYNEQFF. The CDR3 coding sequence is TGTGCCAGCAGCGTAGAGGGAGATTTCTACAATGAGCAGTTCTTC. The genes are TRBV9 and TRBJ2-1; tentatively, D is TRBD2 (5 bases). V lost 0 bases and J 3 bases, leaving 10 bases between the germline ends. Per the germline V gene, CDR1 is SGDLS and CDR2 is YYNGEE. The length of the CDR3 is 15 residues.

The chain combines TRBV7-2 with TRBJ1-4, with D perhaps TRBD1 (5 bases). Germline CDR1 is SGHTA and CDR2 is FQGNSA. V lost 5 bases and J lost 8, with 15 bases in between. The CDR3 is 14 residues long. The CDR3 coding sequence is TGTGCCAGCAGCCAAAGGGGACGGAGAGAAAAACTGTTTTTT. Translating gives CASSQRGRREKLFF.

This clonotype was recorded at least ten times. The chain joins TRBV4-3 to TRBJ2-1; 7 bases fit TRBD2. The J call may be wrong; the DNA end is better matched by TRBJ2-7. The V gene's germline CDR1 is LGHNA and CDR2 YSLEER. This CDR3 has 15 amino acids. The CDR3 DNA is TGCGCCAGCAGCCAAGTCCTAGCGGACTACAATGAGCAGTACTTC. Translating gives CASSQVLADYNEQYF.

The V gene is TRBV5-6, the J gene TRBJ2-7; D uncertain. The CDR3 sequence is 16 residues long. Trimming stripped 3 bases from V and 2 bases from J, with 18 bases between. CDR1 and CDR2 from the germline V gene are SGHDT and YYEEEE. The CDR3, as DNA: TGTGCCAGCAGCTCGACGAGACTTGATCCTACCTACGAGCAGTACTTC. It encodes CASSSTRLDPTYEQYF.

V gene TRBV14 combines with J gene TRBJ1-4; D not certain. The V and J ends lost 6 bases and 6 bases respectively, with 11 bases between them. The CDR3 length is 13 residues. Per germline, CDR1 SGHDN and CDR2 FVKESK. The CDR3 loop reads CASSAGIYEKLFF. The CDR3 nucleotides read TGTGCCAGCAGTGCGGGAATATATGAAAAACTGTTTTTT.

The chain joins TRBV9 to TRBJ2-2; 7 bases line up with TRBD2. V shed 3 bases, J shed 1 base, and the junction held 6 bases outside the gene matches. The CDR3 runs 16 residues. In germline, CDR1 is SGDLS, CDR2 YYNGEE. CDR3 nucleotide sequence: TGTGCCAGCAGCGCTACACTAGCGTTGAACACCGGGGAGCTGTTTTTT. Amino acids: CASSATLALNTGELFF.

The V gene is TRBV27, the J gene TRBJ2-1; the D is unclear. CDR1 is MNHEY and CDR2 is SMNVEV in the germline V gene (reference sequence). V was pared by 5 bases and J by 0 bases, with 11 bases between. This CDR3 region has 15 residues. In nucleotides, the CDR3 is TGTGCCAGCAGTGAGGTGGAGAGCTCCTACAATGAGCAGTTCTTC. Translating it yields CASSEVESSYNEQFF.

CDR3 sequence reads: CASSLEGARDFYEQYF. In DNA, the CDR3 is TGCGCCAGCAGCTTGGAGGGGGCCAGGGATTTCTACGAGCAGTACTTC. This chain links TRBV5-1 with TRBJ2-4; TRBD1 agrees at 7 bases. TRBJ2-7 matches the DNA end more closely, so the J call is doubtful. This CDR3 region has 16 residues. CDR1 and CDR2 from the germline V gene are SGHRS and YFSETQ.

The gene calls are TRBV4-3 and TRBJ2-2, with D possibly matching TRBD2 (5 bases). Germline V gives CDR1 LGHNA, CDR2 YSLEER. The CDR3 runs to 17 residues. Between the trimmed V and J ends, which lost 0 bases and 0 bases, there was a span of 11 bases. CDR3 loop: CASSQDMNGANTGELFF. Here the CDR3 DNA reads TGCGCCAGCAGCCAAGATATGAACGGGGCGAACACCGGGGAGCTGTTTTTT.

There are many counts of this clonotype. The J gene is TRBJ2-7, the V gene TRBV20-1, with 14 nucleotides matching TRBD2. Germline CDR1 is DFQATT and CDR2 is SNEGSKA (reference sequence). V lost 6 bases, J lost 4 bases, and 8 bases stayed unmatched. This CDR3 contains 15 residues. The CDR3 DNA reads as TGCAGTGCCCAAGCGCGACTAGCGGGGGGGTACGAGCAGTACTTC. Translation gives CSAQARLAGGYEQYF.

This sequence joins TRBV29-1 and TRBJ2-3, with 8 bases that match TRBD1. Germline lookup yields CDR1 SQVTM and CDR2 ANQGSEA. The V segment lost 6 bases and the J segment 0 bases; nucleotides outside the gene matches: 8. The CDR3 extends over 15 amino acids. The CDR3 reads CSVNDRGSSTDTQYF. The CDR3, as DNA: TGCAGCGTAAACGACAGGGGAAGCAGCACAGATACGCAGTATTTT.

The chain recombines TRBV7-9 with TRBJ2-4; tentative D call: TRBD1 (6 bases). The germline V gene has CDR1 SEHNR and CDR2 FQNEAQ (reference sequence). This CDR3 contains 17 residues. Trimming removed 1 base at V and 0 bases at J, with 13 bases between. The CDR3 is CASSLDTGSLAKNIQYF. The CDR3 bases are TGTGCCAGCAGCTTAGACACAGGGAGTCTAGCCAAAAACATTCAGTACTTC. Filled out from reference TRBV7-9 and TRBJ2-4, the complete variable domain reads DTGVSQNPRHKITKRGQNVTFRCDPISEHNRLYWYRQTLGQGPEFLTYFQNEAQLEKSRLLSDRFSAERPKGSFSTLEIQRTEQGDSAMYLCASSLDTGSLAKNIQYFGAGTRLSVL.